The 15 T cell receptor beta chains in this list originate from one sample, sequenced in a study of OX40 agonist ivuxolimab in advanced cancers. Sequencing used immunoSEQ multiplex PCR; TCRdb keeps in-frame clones, though not all of them. The sample lists around 26,000 clones, approximately 80% occurring once. Here the sequenced sample was CD4+ or CD8+ T cells sorted from blood, taken in a trial of the OX40 agonist ivuxolimab. The receptor source for this set is an adult with an advanced solid tumor such as melanoma, head and neck, liver or kidney cancer.

This rearrangement joins TRBV5-1 to TRBJ1-1; TRBD1 aligns across 7 bases. J lost 0 bases, V lost 0 bases, and 5 bases had no gene match. CDR1 and CDR2 from the germline V gene are SGHRS and YFSETQ. The CDR3 consists of 16 residues. The CDR3 DNA sequence: TGCGCCAGCAGCTTGGCAGGGGGAGACATGAACACTGAAGCTTTCTTT. Encoded protein: CASSLAGGDMNTEAFF.

The CDR3 sequence: CASSAGTGANTEAFF. The CDR3 nucleotides are TGTGCCAGTAGTGCAGGGACAGGGGCGAACACTGAAGCTTTCTTT. This chain connects TRBV19 to TRBJ1-1, with TRBD1 matching over 10 bases. Germline trimming cut 5 bases from V and 1 base from J; bases unmatched to any gene: 4. Germline V gene lookup returns CDR1 LNHDA and CDR2 SQIVND (reference sequence). This CDR3 spans 15 amino acids.

The V call is TRBV5-1, the J call TRBJ2-7; TRBD2 agrees at 7 bases. There are 17 residues in the CDR3. Germline assignment: CDR1 SGHRS and CDR2 YFSETQ. J gave up 0 bases and V 1 base, and 10 bases lay outside the gene matches. CDR3 DNA sequence: TGCGCCAGCAGCTTGTGGGCCTTGGTAGCGGGCTCCTACGAGCAGTACTTC. It specifies CASSLWALVAGSYEQYF.

This clone was detected only a few times. The rearrangement joins TRBV4-3 to TRBJ1-4, with no clear D. Trimming left V 4 bases short and J 5 bases short, with 14 bases between. The CDR3 length is 15 residues. The V gene's germline CDR1 is LGHNA and CDR2 YSLEER. The CDR3 loop reads CASSRNEEPNEKLFF. The CDR3 nucleotides are TGCGCCAGCAGCCGGAATGAGGAACCGAATGAAAAACTGTTTTTT.

The chain is built from TRBV7-8 and TRBJ1-1; no definite D call. The V end lost 3 bases, the J end lost 3 bases, and 8 bases lay between the germline ends. This CDR3 is 13 amino acids long. Germline V gives CDR1 SGHVS, CDR2 FQNEAQ. The CDR3, as DNA: TGTGCCAGCAGCTTTGGTGTGGACACTGAAGCTTTCTTT. It codes for CASSFGVDTEAFF.

This clone came up a few times. The chain uses TRBV7-9 and TRBJ2-2; TRBD1 aligns across 8 bases. Germline V lookup: CDR1 SEHNR, CDR2 FQNEAQ (reference sequence). The J segment lost 1 base and the V segment lost 2 bases, leaving 3 bases of the junction unmatched. The CDR3 totals 16 residues. CDR3 sequence (DNA): TGTGCCAGCAGCTTACAGGGACAGGAGAACACCGGGGAGCTGTTTTTT. Translation: CASSLQGQENTGELFF.

The V and J genes are TRBV28 and TRBJ2-7; unclear D gene. Germline V gives CDR1 MDHEN, CDR2 SYDVKM. The CDR3 has 12 amino acids. The V gene lost 4 bases and the J gene lost 0 bases, with 4 bases spanning the gap. The CDR3 DNA sequence: TGTGCCAGCAGTTACAGCTCCTACGAGCAGTACTTC. It is translated as CASSYSSYEQYF.

The chain carries TRBV6-4 and TRBJ2-4; D is unclear. Germline CDR1 is MRHNA and CDR2 is SNTAGT. The CDR3 totals 16 residues. The germline V and J ends were trimmed by 2 bases and 0 bases, with 11 bases remaining between them. CDR3 amino acids: CASSDERHVAKNIQYF. For the CDR3, the DNA is TGTGCCAGCAGTGACGAACGACACGTAGCCAAAAACATTCAGTACTTC.

This clone showed up just once. This chain links TRBV19 with TRBJ2-1; D is uncertain. Germline V CDR1 and CDR2: LNHDA, SQIVND (reference sequence). The CDR3 has 13 residues. The V end lost 5 bases, the J end lost 4 bases, and 9 bases lay between the germline ends. CDR3 protein: CASSSGRYNEQFF. In nucleotides, the CDR3 is TGTGCCAGTAGTTCCGGCCGGTACAATGAGCAGTTCTTC. Combining the CDR3 with reference TRBV19 and TRBJ2-1 gives the whole variable domain DGGITQSPKYLFRKEGQNVTLSCEQNLNHDAMYWYRQDPGQGLRLIYYSQIVNDFQKGDIAEGYSVSREKKESFPLTVTSAQKNPTAFYLCASSSGRYNEQFFGPGTRLTVL.

This chain uses TRBV18 with TRBJ2-2; D possibly uses TRBD1 or TRBD2 (6 bases each). The length of the CDR3 is 17 residues. The germline V gene encodes CDR1 KGHSH and CDR2 LQKENI. Trimming cost V 1 base and J 6 bases, with 18 bases left between them. The CDR3 spells CASSPRIETGGPGELFF. The CDR3 region has the DNA TGTGCCAGCTCACCACGAATCGAGACTGGGGGGCCCGGGGAGCTGTTTTTT.

This clone turned up a few times. V and J are TRBV7-6 and TRBJ1-4; TRBD1 matches 8 bases. With V trimmed by 4 bases and J by 3 bases, 19 bases remained unmatched. Germline V CDR1 and CDR2: SGHVS, FNYEAQ. CDR3 length equals 20 residues. CDR3 sequence: CASSSGQDRGKLSANEKLFF. Written as DNA, the CDR3 is TGTGCCAGCAGCTCCGGTCAAGACAGGGGAAAGCTCTCAGCTAATGAAAAACTGTTTTTT. Using reference TRBV7-6 and TRBJ1-4 for the parts outside the CDR3, the full variable domain is GAGVSQSPRYKVTKRGQDVALRCDPISGHVSLYWYRQALGQGPEFLTYFNYEAQQDKSGLPNDRFSAERPEGSISTLTIQRTEQRDSAMYRCASSSGQDRGKLSANEKLFFGSGTQLSVL.

V is TRBV19 and J is TRBJ2-1; 10 nucleotides agree with TRBD1. Trimming at V came to 7 bases and at J to 4 bases, leaving 7 bases not matched to a gene. Germline CDR1 LNHDA, CDR2 SQIVND (reference sequence). The CDR3 runs to 15 residues. This CDR3 is CASTPDRGNYNEQFF. CDR3 in DNA: TGTGCCAGTACCCCGGACAGGGGGAATTACAATGAGCAGTTCTTC. Full variable domain (rest looked up from reference TRBV19 and TRBJ2-1): DGGITQSPKYLFRKEGQNVTLSCEQNLNHDAMYWYRQDPGQGLRLIYYSQIVNDFQKGDIAEGYSVSREKKESFPLTVTSAQKNPTAFYLCASTPDRGNYNEQFFGPGTRLTVL.

This chain connects TRBV25-1 to TRBJ2-5; D may be TRBD1 (6 bases). The CDR3 consists of 14 residues. V was trimmed by 7 bases and J by 1 base, leaving 13 bases between them. The germline CDR1 and CDR2 sequences are MGHDK and SYGVNS. The CDR3 loop is CASIGRGGQETQYF. The DNA for the CDR3 is TGTGCCAGCATCGGAAGAGGGGGCCAAGAGACCCAGTACTTC.

The genes are TRBV25-1 and TRBJ2-7, with D perhaps assigned TRBD1 or TRBD2 (6 bases each). CDR3 length equals 18 residues. CDR1 and CDR2 from the germline V gene are MGHDK and SYGVNS. V shed 5 bases and J shed 4 bases, with 27 bases lying between them. The DNA of the CDR3 is TGTGCCAGCAGTCGCCCCGGGGAGTCTCCGGGGGCCGGGTACGAGCAGTACTTC. Translation gives CASSRPGESPGAGYEQYF.

V and J are TRBV7-9 and TRBJ2-7; D perhaps matches TRBD2 (6 bases). Trimming pared 6 bases from V and 3 bases from J, leaving 9 bases between. Germline lookup yields CDR1 SEHNR and CDR2 FQNEAQ (reference sequence). The CDR3 has 12 residues. The DNA of the CDR3 is TGTGCCAGCAGGGAGGGCAGCTACGAGCAGTACTTC. Its translation is CASREGSYEQYF.